Included here is one T cell receptor (beta chain) sequence, with context. Investigators isolated RNA and reverse transcribed it into cDNA to act as the sequencing template. The data were produced by immunoSEQ multiplex PCR, yet TCRdb's version contains in-frame clones alone and is incomplete. The data hold over 150,000 clones, with around 60% observed a single time. The treatment was: oral pan-JAK inhibitor, 5-10 mg twice daily. These data originate in a study of CD8+ T cells in alopecia areata. This TCR derives from a human donor with alopecia areata. This sample comprised CD4+ T cells sorted from blood, obtained at week 24, from a patient treated with tofacitinib.

This CDR3 is CASSLGLGSGIVTDTQYF. As DNA, the CDR3 is TGTGCCAGCAGCTTAGGATTGGGTAGCGGAATTGTCACAGATACGCAGTATTTT. The rearrangement uses TRBV7-9 and TRBJ2-3; weak D call: TRBD2 (6 bases). V lost 1 base, J lost 2 bases, and 19 bases lay in between. This CDR3 spans 18 amino acids. Per germline, CDR1 SEHNR and CDR2 FQNEAQ (reference sequence).